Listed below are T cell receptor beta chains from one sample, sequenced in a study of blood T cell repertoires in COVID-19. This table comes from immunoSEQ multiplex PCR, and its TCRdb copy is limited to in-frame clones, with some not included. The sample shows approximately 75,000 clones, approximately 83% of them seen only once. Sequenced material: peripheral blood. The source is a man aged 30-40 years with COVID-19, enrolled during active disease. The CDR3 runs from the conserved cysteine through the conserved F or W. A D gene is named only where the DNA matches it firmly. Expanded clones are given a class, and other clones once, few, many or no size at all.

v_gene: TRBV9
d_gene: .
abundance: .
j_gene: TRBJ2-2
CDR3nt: TGTGCCAGCAGCGTAGGAGGGGGCACCGGGGAGCTGTTTTTT
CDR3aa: CASSVGGGTGELFF

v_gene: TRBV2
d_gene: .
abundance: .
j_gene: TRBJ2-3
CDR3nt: TGTGCCAGCAGGATACAGGTCGATCCGCAGTATTTT
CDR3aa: CASRIQVDPQYF

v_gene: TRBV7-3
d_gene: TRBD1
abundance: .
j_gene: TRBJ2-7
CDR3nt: TGTGCCAGCAGCCCCACAGGGGGATTAGGCTACGAGCAGTACTTC
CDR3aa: CASSPTGGLGYEQYF

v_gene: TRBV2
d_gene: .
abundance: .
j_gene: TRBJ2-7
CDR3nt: TGTGCCAGCAACCCCGGGACAAACACCGTGGAGCAGTACTTC
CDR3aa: CASNPGTNTVEQYF

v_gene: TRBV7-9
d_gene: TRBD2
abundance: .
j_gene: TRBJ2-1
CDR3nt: TGTGCCAGCAGCTTAGCAGGACTAGCGGGAGGGCCAGGTGAGCAGTTCTTC
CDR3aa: CASSLAGLAGGPGEQFF

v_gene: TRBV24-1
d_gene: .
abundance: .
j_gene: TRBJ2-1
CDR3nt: TGTGCCACCAGTGACCTACCTAGGAGCTCCTACAATGAGCAGTTCTTC
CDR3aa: CATSDLPRSSYNEQFF

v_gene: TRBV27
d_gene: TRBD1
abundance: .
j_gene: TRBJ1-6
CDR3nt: TGTGCCAGCAGGGGGACAGGGTTGGTCTCACCCCTCCACTTT
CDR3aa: CASRGTGLVSPLHF

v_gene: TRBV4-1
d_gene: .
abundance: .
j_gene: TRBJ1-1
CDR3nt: TGCGCCAGCAGCCAAGATCATCAGGCGAACACTGAAGCTTTCTTT
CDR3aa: CASSQDHQANTEAFF

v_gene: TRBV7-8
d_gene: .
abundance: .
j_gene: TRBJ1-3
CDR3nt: TGTGCCAGCAGCTTAAATGAGGGGACATCTGGAAACACCATATATTTT
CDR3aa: CASSLNEGTSGNTIYF

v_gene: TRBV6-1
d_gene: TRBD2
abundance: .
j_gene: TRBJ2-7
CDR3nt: TGTGCCAGCAGTGAATCCGGGACTAGCGGATACGAGCAGTACTTC
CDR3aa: CASSESGTSGYEQYF

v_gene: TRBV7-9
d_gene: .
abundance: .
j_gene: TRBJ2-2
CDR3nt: TGTGCCAGCAGCTTAATCGGGGCCGGGGAGCTGTTTTTT
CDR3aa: CASSLIGAGELFF

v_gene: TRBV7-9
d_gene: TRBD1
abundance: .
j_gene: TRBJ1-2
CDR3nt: TGTGCCAGCAGGCTCGACAGGGTGGACTATGGCTACACCTTC
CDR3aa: CASRLDRVDYGYTF

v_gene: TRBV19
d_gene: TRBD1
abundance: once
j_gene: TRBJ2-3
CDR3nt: TGTGCCAGCACCCGGACAGGGGACACAGATACGCAGTATTTT
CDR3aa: CASTRTGDTDTQYF

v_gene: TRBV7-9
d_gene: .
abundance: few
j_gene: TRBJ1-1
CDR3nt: TGTGCCAGCAGCTTAGCGAGTCCGATGACGGGGAACACTGAAGCTTTCTTT
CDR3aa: CASSLASPMTGNTEAFF

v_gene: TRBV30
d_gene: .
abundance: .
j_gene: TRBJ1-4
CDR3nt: TGTGCCTGGAGTGTGGGGCCCAGCCGGCCATTTAATGAAAAACTGTTTTTT
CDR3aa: CAWSVGPSRPFNEKLFF

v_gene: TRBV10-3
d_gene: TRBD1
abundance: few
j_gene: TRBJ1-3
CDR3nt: TGTGCCATCGGAGGGTCAGGGGGCGCGCGGAACACCATATATTTT
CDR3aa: CAIGGSGGARNTIYF

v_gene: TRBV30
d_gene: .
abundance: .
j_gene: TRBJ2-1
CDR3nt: TGTGCCTGGAGTTCCCAGTACAATGAGCAGTTCTTC
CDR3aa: CAWSSQYNEQFF

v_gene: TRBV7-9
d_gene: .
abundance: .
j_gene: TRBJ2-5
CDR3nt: TGTGCCAGCAGCCACCCGTTAGCGGAGACCCAGTACTTC
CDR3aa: CASSHPLAETQYF

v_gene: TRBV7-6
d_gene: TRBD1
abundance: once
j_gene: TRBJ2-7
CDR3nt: TGTGCCAGCAGCTTAGACAGGGGGGTTAGCTACGAGCAGTACTTC
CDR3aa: CASSLDRGVSYEQYF

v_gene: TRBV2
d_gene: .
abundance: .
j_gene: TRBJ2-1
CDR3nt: TGTGCCAGCAACCCCGATCGCGCCTACAATGAGCAGTTCTTC
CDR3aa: CASNPDRAYNEQFF

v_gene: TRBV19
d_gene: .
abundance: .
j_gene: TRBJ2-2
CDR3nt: TGTGCCAGTAACCTTGAATCTGTCAGATTTAACACCGGGGAGCTGTTTTTT
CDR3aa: CASNLESVRFNTGELFF

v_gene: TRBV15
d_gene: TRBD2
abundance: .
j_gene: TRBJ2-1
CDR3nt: TGTGCCACCAGCAGAGATGGGGGGGTCGATGAGCAGTTCTTC
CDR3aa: CATSRDGGVDEQFF

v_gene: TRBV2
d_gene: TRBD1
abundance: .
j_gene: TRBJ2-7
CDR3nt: TGTGCCAGCAGTGAAGACAGGGGGTCCTACGAGCAGTACTTC
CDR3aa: CASSEDRGSYEQYF

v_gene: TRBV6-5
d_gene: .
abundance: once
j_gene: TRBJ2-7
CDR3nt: TGTGCCAGCACTACTCCAAGGGGCTACGAGCAGTACTTC
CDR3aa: CASTTPRGYEQYF

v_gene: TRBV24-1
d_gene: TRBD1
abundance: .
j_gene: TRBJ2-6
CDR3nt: TGTGCCACCACCGGGACAGGGGAAAGCGTCCTGACTTTC
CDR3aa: CATTGTGESVLTF

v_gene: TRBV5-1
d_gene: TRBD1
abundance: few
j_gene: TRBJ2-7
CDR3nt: TGCGCCAGCAGCACAGGGGGCCACCACGAGCAGTACTTC
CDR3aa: CASSTGGHHEQYF

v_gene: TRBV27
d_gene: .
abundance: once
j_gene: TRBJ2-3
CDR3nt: TGTGCCAGCAGTTTAATAGTAGGGGTAGATACGCAGTATTTT
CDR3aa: CASSLIVGVDTQYF

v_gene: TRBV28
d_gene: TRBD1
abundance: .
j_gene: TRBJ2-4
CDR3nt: TGTGCCAGCAGTTCACAGGGGGCCTCGTCCAACATTCAGTACTTC
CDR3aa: CASSSQGASSNIQYF

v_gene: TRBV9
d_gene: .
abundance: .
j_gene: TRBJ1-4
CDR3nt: TGTGCCAGCAGCGTAGCGGGGGACTCTAATGAAAAACTGTTTTTT
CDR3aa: CASSVAGDSNEKLFF

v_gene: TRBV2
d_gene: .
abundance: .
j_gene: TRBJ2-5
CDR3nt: TGTGCCAGCAGATTTGAGGAGGAGACCCAGTACTTC
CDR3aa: CASRFEEETQYF

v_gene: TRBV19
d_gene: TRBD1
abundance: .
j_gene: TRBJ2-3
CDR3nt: TGTGCCAGTTCGGGGACAGGGGGCACGGCTACGCAGTATTTT
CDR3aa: CASSGTGGTATQYF